This TCR beta chain was obtained from a study of identical twins. V was clipped by 3 bases and J by 4 bases, with 9 bases between them. Germline CDR1 and CDR2: DFQATT and SNEGSKA (reference sequence). The CDR3 totals 12 residues. Broader study findings: Low generation probability was overrepresented in out-of-frame alpha sequences shared by twins.

Template switching supplied a universal primer site; unique molecular identifiers were carried on the cDNA. One entry per CDR3 protein results from TCRdb running MiXCR on the 5' RACE reads. The data contain about 530,000 distinct CDR3 sequences, more than 20% of them seen just once; the ten biggest clones take up around 0.47%. This clonotype was recorded a few times. Its antigen is unidentified. The sample also formed part of further work on yellow fever vaccine responses in identical twins.

The sequence was obtained from a woman aged 18-30 years in good health. The sequenced sample consisted of CD4+ T cells sorted from blood. The J gene is TRBJ1-1, the V gene TRBV20-1; D might be TRBD1 (6 bases). The DNA of the CDR3 is TGCAGTGCTAGGGACAGCAGCACTGAAGCTTTCTTT. Translated: CSARDSSTEAFF.